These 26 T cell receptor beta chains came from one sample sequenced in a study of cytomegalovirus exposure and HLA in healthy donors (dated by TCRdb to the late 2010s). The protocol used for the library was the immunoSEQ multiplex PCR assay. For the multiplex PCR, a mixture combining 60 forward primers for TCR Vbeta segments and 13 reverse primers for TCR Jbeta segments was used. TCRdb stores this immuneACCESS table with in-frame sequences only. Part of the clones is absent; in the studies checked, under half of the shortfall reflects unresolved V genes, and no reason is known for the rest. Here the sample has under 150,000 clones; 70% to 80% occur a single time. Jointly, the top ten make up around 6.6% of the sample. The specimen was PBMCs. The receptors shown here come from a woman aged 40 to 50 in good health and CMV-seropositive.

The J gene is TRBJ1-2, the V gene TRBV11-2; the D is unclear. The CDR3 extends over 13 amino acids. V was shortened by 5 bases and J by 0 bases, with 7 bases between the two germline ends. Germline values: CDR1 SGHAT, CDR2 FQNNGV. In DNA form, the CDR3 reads TGTGCCAGCAGCCCGGGGTCTAACTATGGCTACACCTTC. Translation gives CASSPGSNYGYTF.

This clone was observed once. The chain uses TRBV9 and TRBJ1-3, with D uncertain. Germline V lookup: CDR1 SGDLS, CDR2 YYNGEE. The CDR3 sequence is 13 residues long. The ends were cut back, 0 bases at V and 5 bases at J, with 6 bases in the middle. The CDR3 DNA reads TGTGCCAGCAGCGTAGGACTTCGAAACACCATATATTTT. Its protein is CASSVGLRNTIYF. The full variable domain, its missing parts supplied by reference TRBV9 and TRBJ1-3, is DSGVTQTPKHLITATGQRVTLRCSPRSGDLSVYWYQQSLDQGLQFLIQYYNGEERAKGNILERFSAQQFPDLHSELNLSSLELGDSALYFCASSVGLRNTIYFGEGSWLTVV.

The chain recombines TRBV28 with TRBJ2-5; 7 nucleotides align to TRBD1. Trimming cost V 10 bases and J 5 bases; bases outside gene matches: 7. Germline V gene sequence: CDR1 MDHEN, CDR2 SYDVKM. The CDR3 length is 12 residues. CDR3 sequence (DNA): TGTGCCATCAGACAGGGCCAGGAGACCCAGTACTTC. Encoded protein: CAIRQGQETQYF.

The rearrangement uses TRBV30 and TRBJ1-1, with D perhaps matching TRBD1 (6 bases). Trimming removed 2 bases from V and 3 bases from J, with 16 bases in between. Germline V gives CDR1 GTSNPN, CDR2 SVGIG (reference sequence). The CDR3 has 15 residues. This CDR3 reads CAWSPYRDLDTEAFF. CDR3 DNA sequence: TGTGCCTGGAGTCCTTACAGGGATTTGGACACTGAAGCTTTCTTT.

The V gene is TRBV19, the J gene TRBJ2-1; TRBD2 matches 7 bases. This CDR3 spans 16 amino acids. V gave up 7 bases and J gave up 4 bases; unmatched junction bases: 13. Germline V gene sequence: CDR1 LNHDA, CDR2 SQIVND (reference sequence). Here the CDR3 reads CASIPRYGGGYNEQFF. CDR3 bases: TGTGCCAGTATCCCTAGGTACGGGGGAGGGTACAATGAGCAGTTCTTC.

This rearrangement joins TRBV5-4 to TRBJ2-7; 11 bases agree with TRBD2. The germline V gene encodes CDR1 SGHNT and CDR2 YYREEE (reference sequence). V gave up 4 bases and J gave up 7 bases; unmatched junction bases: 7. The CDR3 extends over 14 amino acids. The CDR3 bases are TGTGCCAGCAGCATAGCGGGAGGGCCTAGGGAGCAGTACTTC. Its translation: CASSIAGGPREQYF. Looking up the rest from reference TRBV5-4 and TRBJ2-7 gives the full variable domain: ETGVTQSPTHLIKTRGQQVTLRCSSQSGHNTVSWYQQALGQGPQFIFQYYREEENGRGNFPPRFSGLQFPNYSSELNVNALELDDSALYLCASSIAGGPREQYFGPGTRLTVT.

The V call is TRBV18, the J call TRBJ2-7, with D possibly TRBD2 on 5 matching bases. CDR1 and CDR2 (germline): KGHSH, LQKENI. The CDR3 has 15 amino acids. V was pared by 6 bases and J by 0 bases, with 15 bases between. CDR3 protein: CASSLPRESSYEQYF. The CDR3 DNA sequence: TGTGCCAGCTCCCTCCCCCGGGAAAGCTCCTACGAGCAGTACTTC. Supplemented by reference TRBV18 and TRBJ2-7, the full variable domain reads NAGVMQNPRHLVRRRGQEARLRCSPMKGHSHVYWYRQLPEEGLKFMVYLQKENIIDESGMPKERFSAEFPKEGPSILRIQQVVRGDSAAYFCASSLPRESSYEQYFGPGTRLTVT.

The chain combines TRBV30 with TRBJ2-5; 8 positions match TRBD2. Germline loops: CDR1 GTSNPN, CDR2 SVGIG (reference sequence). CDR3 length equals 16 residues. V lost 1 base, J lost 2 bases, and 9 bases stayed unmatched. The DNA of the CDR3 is TGTGCCTGGAGTGGGAGAATAGCGGGGCCACAAGAGACCCAGTACTTC. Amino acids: CAWSGRIAGPQETQYF.

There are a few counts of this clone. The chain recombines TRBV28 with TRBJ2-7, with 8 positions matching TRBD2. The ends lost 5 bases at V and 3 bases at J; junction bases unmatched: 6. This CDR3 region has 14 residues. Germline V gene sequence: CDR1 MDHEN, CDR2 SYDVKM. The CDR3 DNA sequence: TGTGCCAGCAGTCCGGGACTAGGTTTCTACGAGCAGTACTTC. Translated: CASSPGLGFYEQYF. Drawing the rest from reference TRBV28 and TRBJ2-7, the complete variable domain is DVKVTQSSRYLVKRTGEKVFLECVQDMDHENMFWYRQDPGLGLRLIYFSYDVKMKEKGDIPEGYSVSREKKERFSLILESASTNQTSMYLCASSPGLGFYEQYFGPGTRLTVT.

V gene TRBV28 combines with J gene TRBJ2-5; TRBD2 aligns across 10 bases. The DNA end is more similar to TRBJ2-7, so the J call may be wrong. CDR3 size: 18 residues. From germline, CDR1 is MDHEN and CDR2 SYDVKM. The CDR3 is CASSLGATGLANFHEQYF. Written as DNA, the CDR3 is TGTGCCAGCAGTTTGGGAGCTACGGGACTAGCGAATTTCCACGAGCAGTACTTC.

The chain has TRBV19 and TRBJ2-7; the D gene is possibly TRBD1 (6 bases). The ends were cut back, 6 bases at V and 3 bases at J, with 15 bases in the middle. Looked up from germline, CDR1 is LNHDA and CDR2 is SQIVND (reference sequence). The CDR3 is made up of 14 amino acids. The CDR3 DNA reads TGTGCCAGTAGCCCCCAGGGGAACCTCTACGAGCAGTACTTC. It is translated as CASSPQGNLYEQYF.

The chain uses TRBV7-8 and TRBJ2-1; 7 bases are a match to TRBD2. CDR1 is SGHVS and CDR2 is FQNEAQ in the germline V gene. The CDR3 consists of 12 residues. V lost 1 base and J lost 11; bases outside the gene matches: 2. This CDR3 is CASSLEAGQQFF. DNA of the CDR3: TGTGCCAGCAGCTTAGAAGCGGGACAGCAGTTCTTC.

This chain's CDR3 is CAISDTGGTAQDTQYF. The CDR3 coding sequence is TGTGCCATCAGTGATACGGGCGGGACGGCTCAGGATACGCAGTATTTT. The J gene is TRBJ2-3, the V gene TRBV10-3; D is possibly TRBD2 (6 bases). The CDR3 consists of 16 residues. Germline V gene data show CDR1 as ENHRY and CDR2 as SYGVKD. Trimming took 3 bases from V and 6 from J, leaving 19 bases between them.

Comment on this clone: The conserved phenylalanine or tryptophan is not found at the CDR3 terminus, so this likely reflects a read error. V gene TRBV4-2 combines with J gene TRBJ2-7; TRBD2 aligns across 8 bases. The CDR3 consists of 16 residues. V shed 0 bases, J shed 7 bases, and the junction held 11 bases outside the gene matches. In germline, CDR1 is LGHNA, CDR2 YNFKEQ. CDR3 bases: TGTGCCAGCAGCCAAGATATCGGAGCGGGAGCTGTTGAGCAGTACCTC. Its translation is CASSQDIGAGAVEQYL.

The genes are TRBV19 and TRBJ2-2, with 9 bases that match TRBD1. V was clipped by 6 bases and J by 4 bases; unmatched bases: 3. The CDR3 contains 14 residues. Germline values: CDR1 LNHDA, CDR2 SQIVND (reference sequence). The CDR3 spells CASRTGGSTGELFF. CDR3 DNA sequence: TGTGCCAGTAGGACAGGGGGTAGCACCGGGGAGCTGTTTTTT.

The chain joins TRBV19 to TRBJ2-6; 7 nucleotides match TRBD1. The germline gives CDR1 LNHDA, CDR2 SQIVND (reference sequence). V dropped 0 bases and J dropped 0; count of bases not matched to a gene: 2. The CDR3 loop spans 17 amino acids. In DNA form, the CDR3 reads TGTGCCAGTAGTATAGAGACAGGGTTCTCTGGGGCCAACGTCCTGACTTTC. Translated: CASSIETGFSGANVLTF.

The CDR3 DNA follows: TGTGCCAGCAGTTTCGGACTTTGGAATGAGCAGTTCTTC. Translation gives CASSFGLWNEQFF. The V call is TRBV28, the J call TRBJ2-1; D may be TRBD2 (5 bases). V lost 3 bases, J lost 7 bases, and 10 bases lay in between. The germline V gene has CDR1 MDHEN and CDR2 SYDVKM. The CDR3 has 13 residues.

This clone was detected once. The CDR3 loop reads CASSLTRTVPGNTIYF. The CDR3 DNA follows: TGTGCCAGCAGCTTAACCCGGACAGTTCCTGGAAACACCATATATTTT. The rearrangement links TRBV7-2 to TRBJ1-3; a possible D gene is TRBD1 (6 bases). V was pared by 2 bases and J by 2 bases, with 13 bases between. Looked up from germline, CDR1 is SGHTA and CDR2 is FQGNSA. CDR3 length: 16 amino acids.

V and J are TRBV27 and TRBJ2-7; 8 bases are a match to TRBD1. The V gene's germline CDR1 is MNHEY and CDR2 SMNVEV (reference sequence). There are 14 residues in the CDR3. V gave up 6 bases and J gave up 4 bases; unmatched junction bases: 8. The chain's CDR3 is CASSGAGGLYEQYF. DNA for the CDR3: TGTGCCAGCAGCGGGGCAGGGGGCTTGTACGAGCAGTACTTC.

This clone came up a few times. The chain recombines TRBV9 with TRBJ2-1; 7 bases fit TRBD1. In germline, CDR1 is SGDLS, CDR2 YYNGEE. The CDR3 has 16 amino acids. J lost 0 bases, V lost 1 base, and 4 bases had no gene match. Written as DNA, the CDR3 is TGTGCCAGCAGCGTAACCGGGACAGTCTCCTACAATGAGCAGTTCTTC. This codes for CASSVTGTVSYNEQFF.

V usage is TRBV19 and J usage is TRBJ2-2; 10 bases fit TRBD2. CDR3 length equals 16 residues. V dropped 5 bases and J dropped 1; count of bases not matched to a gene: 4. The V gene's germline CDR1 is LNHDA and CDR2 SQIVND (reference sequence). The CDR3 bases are TGTGCCAGTAGTGGAGGACTAGCGGTGAACACCGGGGAGCTGTTTTTT. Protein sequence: CASSGGLAVNTGELFF. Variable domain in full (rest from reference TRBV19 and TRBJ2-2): DGGITQSPKYLFRKEGQNVTLSCEQNLNHDAMYWYRQDPGQGLRLIYYSQIVNDFQKGDIAEGYSVSREKKESFPLTVTSAQKNPTAFYLCASSGGLAVNTGELFFGEGSRLTVL.

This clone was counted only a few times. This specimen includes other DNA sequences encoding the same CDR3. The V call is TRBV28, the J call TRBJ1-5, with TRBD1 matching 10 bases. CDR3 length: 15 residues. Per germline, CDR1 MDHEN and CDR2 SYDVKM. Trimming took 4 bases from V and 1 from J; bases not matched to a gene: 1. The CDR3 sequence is CASSSTGGSNQPQHF. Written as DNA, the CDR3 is TGTGCCAGCAGTTCGACAGGGGGCAGCAATCAGCCCCAGCATTTT.

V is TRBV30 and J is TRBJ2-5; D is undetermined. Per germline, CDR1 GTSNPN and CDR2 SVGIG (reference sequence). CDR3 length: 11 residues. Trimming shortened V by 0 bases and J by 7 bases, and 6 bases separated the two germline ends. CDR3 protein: CAWSVGATQYF. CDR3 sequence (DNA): TGTGCCTGGAGTGTCGGTGCGACCCAGTACTTC.

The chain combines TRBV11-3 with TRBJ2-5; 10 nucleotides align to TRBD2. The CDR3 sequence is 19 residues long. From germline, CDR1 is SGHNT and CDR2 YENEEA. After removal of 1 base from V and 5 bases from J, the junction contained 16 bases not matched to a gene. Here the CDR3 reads CASSLGDLAGVGSRETQYF. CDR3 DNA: TGTGCCAGCAGCTTAGGAGACCTAGCGGGAGTCGGATCAAGGGAGACCCAGTACTTC.

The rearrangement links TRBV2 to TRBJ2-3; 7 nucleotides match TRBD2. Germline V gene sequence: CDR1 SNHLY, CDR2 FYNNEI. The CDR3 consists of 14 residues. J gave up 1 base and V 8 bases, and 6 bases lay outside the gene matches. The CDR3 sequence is CASAGVTGTDTQYF. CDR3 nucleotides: TGTGCCAGCGCGGGGGTGACAGGCACAGATACGCAGTATTTT. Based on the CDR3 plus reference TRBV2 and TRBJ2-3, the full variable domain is EPEVTQTPSHQVTQMGQEVILRCVPISNHLYFYWYRQILGQKVEFLVSFYNNEISEKSEIFDDQFSVERPDGSNFTLKIRSTKLEDSAMYFCASAGVTGTDTQYFGPGTRLTVL.

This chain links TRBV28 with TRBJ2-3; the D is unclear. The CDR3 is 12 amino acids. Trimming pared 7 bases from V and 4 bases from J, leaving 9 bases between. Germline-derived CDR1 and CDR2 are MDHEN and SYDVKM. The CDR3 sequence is CASNKVADTQYF. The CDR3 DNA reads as TGTGCCAGCAATAAAGTAGCAGATACGCAGTATTTT.